The 15 T cell receptor beta chains in this list originate from one sample, sequenced in a study of cytomegalovirus exposure and HLA in healthy donors. PCR involved 60 Vbeta and 13 Jbeta primers. Sequencing used immunoSEQ multiplex PCR; TCRdb keeps in-frame clones, though not all of them. Recorded here are roughly 90,000 clones; the top ten clones represent about 16%. The sample consisted of PBMCs. These receptors originate from a man aged 50-60 years in good health and CMV-seropositive.

V gene TRBV5-4 combines with J gene TRBJ2-7, with TRBD2 matching 7 bases. The V gene's germline CDR1 is SGHNT and CDR2 YYREEE (reference sequence). With V trimmed by 6 bases and J by 0 bases, 6 bases remained unmatched. The CDR3 sequence is 14 residues long. The CDR3 coding sequence is TGTGCCAGCACCCCGGGACTATCCTCCTACGAGCAGTACTTC. This gives the protein CASTPGLSSYEQYF. Combining the CDR3 with reference TRBV5-4 and TRBJ2-7 gives the whole variable domain ETGVTQSPTHLIKTRGQQVTLRCSSQSGHNTVSWYQQALGQGPQFIFQYYREEENGRGNFPPRFSGLQFPNYSSELNVNALELDDSALYLCASTPGLSSYEQYFGPGTRLTVT.

The chain couples TRBV19 to TRBJ1-3, with a weak D call TRBD1 (5 bases). CDR1 and CDR2 (germline): LNHDA, SQIVND (reference sequence). This CDR3 has 15 residues. V lost 5 bases and J 1 base, leaving 12 bases between the germline ends. CDR3 region: CASSAFDSSGNTIYF. The DNA for the CDR3 is TGTGCCAGTAGTGCCTTCGACAGTTCTGGAAACACCATATATTTT.

V is TRBV5-1 and J is TRBJ1-2, with TRBD1 identical over 7 bases. Per germline, CDR1 SGHRS and CDR2 YFSETQ. The junction had 6 bases not matched to a gene; V was cut back by 4 bases and J by 0 bases. The CDR3 runs to 15 residues. The CDR3 here is CASSPQGEANYGYTF. As DNA, the CDR3 is TGCGCCAGCAGCCCTCAGGGGGAGGCTAACTATGGCTACACCTTC.

The genes are TRBV27 and TRBJ1-1, with D possibly being TRBD1 (6 bases). Trimming pared 2 bases from V and 8 bases from J, leaving 24 bases between. The CDR3 spans 17 residues. From germline, CDR1 is MNHEY and CDR2 SMNVEV (reference sequence). The CDR3 DNA sequence: TGTGCCAGCAGTTTAAACCCATCGACCCAGAGGACAGCCGAAGCTTTCTTT. Translation gives CASSLNPSTQRTAEAFF.

Notes on this clone: This same CDR3 is encoded by further DNA sequences in the sample. The genes are TRBV7-9 and TRBJ2-7, with TRBD1 matching over 8 bases. The germline V gene has CDR1 SEHNR and CDR2 FQNEAQ (reference sequence). Trimming took 1 base from V and 6 from J; bases not matched to a gene: 5. This CDR3 is built from 14 residues. The CDR3 region has the DNA TGTGCCAGCAGCTTAGGACAGGGGCTGTCCGAGCAGTACTTC. This translates into CASSLGQGLSEQYF.

The chain links TRBV19 to TRBJ2-7, with 7 bases lining up with TRBD1. Germline loops: CDR1 LNHDA, CDR2 SQIVND (reference sequence). After removal of 6 bases from V and 5 bases from J, the junction contained 16 bases not matched to a gene. The CDR3 consists of 16 residues. For the CDR3, the DNA is TGTGCCAGTAGCCTCAACCGGGACAGTAGTGGGGACGAGCAGTACTTC. Encoded protein: CASSLNRDSSGDEQYF.

This rearrangement joins TRBV13 to TRBJ1-1; maybe TRBD1 (6 bases). Trimming shortened V by 5 bases and J by 4 bases, and 11 bases separated the two germline ends. The germline V gene has CDR1 PRHDT and CDR2 FYEKMQ (reference sequence). The CDR3 length is 13 residues. Here the CDR3 DNA reads TGTGCCAGCAGCCCAGGGGATGGCACTGAAGCTTTCTTT. Its protein product is CASSPGDGTEAFF.

V usage is TRBV6-5 and J usage is TRBJ1-2, with D perhaps matching TRBD1 (6 bases). V was pared by 7 bases and J by 8 bases, with 14 bases between. Germline V gene data show CDR1 as MNHEY and CDR2 as SVGAGI. This CDR3 comprises 12 residues. CDR3 DNA: TGTGCCAGCAAAACGCCAGGGGTAGGCTACACCTTC. It encodes CASKTPGVGYTF.

The chain uses TRBV11-2 and TRBJ2-7, with 7 bases that match TRBD1. The germline V gene encodes CDR1 SGHAT and CDR2 FQNNGV. With 2 bases clipped from V and 2 bases from J, the junction kept 6 bases outside the gene matches. The CDR3 is 15 amino acids. CDR3 protein: CASSLLPDRAYEQYF. In DNA form, the CDR3 reads TGTGCCAGCAGCTTATTGCCCGACAGGGCCTACGAGCAGTACTTC.

V usage is TRBV30 and J usage is TRBJ2-7; D is uncertain. Germline loops: CDR1 GTSNPN, CDR2 SVGIG (reference sequence). With 6 bases removed from V and 7 bases from J, the gap between germline ends came to 13 bases. The CDR3 has 11 amino acids. The CDR3 nucleotides read TGTGCCTGCCTTGGAGATGGTGAGCAGTACTTC. Protein product: CACLGDGEQYF.

This chain connects TRBV18 to TRBJ2-1; possibly TRBD2 for D (5 bases). The CDR3 totals 14 residues. Germline assignment: CDR1 KGHSH and CDR2 LQKENI. Trimming stripped 3 bases from V and 10 bases from J, with 16 bases between. The CDR3: CASSPGGLPSEQFF. In nucleotides, the CDR3 is TGTGCCAGCTCACCGGGCGGGCTACCTTCCGAGCAGTTCTTC.

The chain uses TRBV25-1 and TRBJ2-1, with 8 bases that match TRBD2. This CDR3 spans 15 amino acids. The V segment lost 0 bases and the J segment 7 bases; nucleotides outside the gene matches: 5. Germline assignment: CDR1 MGHDK and CDR2 SYGVNS. The CDR3 here is CASSEYKREGNEQFF. The CDR3 coding sequence is TGTGCCAGCAGTGAATATAAACGGGAGGGGAATGAGCAGTTCTTC.

V and J are TRBV7-9 and TRBJ1-2, with 8 nucleotides matching TRBD1. CDR1 is SEHNR and CDR2 is FQNEAQ in the germline V gene (reference sequence). The CDR3 contains 14 residues. V shed 2 bases, J shed 6 bases, and the junction held 5 bases outside the gene matches. The CDR3 DNA reads as TGTGCCAGCAGCTTACAGGGGGCGCTGAATGGCTACACCTTC. Translated, it gives CASSLQGALNGYTF.

The rearrangement links TRBV30 to TRBJ1-1; D call uncertain. CDR3 length: 13 residues. Germline CDR1 is GTSNPN and CDR2 is SVGIG (reference sequence). Trimming stripped 0 bases from V and 5 bases from J, with 10 bases between. CDR3 DNA: TGTGCCTGGAGTGTACTAGGGATTACTGAAGCTTTCTTT. As protein: CAWSVLGITEAFF.

The chain combines TRBV4-2 with TRBJ1-1, with TRBD1 as a possible D gene (5 bases). This CDR3 region has 21 residues. Looked up from germline, CDR1 is LGHNA and CDR2 is YNFKEQ. V dropped 1 base and J dropped 4 bases, with 31 bases sitting between them. The CDR3 region has the DNA TGTGCCAGCAGCCAAGTAGGCGCCTTGGCAGGGTGGGATGGAGAAGGCACTGAAGCTTTCTTT. Its protein product is CASSQVGALAGWDGEGTEAFF.